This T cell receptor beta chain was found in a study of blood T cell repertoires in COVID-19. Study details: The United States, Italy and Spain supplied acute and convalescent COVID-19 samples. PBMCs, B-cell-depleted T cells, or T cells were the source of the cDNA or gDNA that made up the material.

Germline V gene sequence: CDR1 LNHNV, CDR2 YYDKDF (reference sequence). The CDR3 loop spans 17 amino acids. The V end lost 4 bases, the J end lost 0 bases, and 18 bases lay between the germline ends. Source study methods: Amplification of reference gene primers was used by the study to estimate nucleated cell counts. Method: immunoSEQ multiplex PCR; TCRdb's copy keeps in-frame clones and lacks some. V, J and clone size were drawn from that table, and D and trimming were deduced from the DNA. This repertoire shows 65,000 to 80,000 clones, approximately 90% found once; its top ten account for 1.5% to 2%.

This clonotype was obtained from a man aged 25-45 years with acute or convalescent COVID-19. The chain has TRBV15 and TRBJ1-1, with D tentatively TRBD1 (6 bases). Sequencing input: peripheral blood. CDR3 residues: CATSKSGIGGLNTEAFF. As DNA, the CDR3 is TGTGCCACCAGCAAATCCGGGATAGGGGGTTTGAACACTGAAGCTTTCTTT. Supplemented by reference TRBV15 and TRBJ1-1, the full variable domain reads DAMVIQNPRYQVTQFGKPVTLSCSQTLNHNVMYWYQQKSSQAPKLLFHYYDKDFNNEADTPDNFQSRRPNTSFCFLDIRSPGLGDTAMYLCATSKSGIGGLNTEAFFGQGTRLTVV.